The 25 T cell receptor beta chains given below trace back to one sample, sequenced in a study of control samples from healthy donors and cancer patients. The assay was immunoSEQ multiplex PCR, and TCRdb's table has in-frame clones only and misses some. The data contain 150,000 to 200,000 clones, roughly 90% of them seen just once; the ten biggest clones take up approximately 1.4%. What was sequenced was blood. Receptors were obtained from a woman aged 45-65 years in good health.

The J gene is TRBJ2-3, the V gene TRBV3-1 (or the pseudogene TRBV3-2); possible D gene TRBD1, 5 bases. The CDR3 is 15 residues long. The V gene lost 1 base and the J gene lost 7 bases, with 15 bases spanning the gap. Per germline, CDR1 LGHDT and CDR2 YNNKEL (reference sequence). The CDR3: CASSQGGLADYTQYF. The CDR3 coding sequence is TGTGCCAGCAGCCAAGGGGGCCTCGCGGATTATACGCAGTATTTT.

The rearrangement joins TRBV9 to TRBJ1-4, with a tentative D call TRBD1 (6 bases). The CDR3 totals 15 residues. V was cut by 3 bases and J by 8 bases, with 17 bases left in between. Germline V lookup: CDR1 SGDLS, CDR2 YYNGEE. CDR3 coding DNA: TGTGCCAGCAGCGCCTCACAGGGCAAGGCAGAAAAACTGTTTTTT. It codes for CASSASQGKAEKLFF.

For the CDR3, the DNA is TGTGCCAGCAGCTTAGACAGCTTCTATGGCTACACCTTC. Residues: CASSLDSFYGYTF. The V and J genes are TRBV7-9 and TRBJ1-2; D unresolved. V lost 1 base and J 4 bases, leaving 7 bases between the germline ends. The CDR3 sequence is 13 residues long. Germline lookup yields CDR1 SEHNR and CDR2 FQNEAQ (reference sequence).

The chain combines TRBV7-3 with TRBJ2-3; no definite D call. This CDR3 comprises 12 residues. The V end was cut by 4 bases, the J end by 4 bases, with 6 bases between. CDR1 and CDR2 from the germline V gene are SGHTA and FQGTGA. The CDR3 protein is CASSSGSDTQYF. In DNA form, the CDR3 reads TGTGCCAGCAGCTCCGGGTCAGATACGCAGTATTTT. Drawing the rest from reference TRBV7-3 and TRBJ2-3, the complete variable domain is GAGVSQTPSNKVTEKGKYVELRCDPISGHTALYWYRQSLGQGPEFLIYFQGTGAADDSGLPNDRFFAVRPEGSVSTLKIQRTERGDSAVYLCASSSGSDTQYFGPGTRLTVL.

This clone was seen once. The genes are TRBV3-1 (or the pseudogene TRBV3-2) and TRBJ1-3; no clear D. The ends were cut back, 0 bases at V and 0 bases at J, with 12 bases in the middle. The CDR3 is made up of 17 amino acids. CDR1 and CDR2 (germline): LGHDT, YNNKEL (reference sequence). Here the CDR3 DNA reads TGTGCCAGCAGCCAAGATCCCAACTGGGGCTCTGGAAACACCATATATTTT. Translating gives CASSQDPNWGSGNTIYF.

This clone occurred a few times. The chain is built from TRBV14 and TRBJ2-7; TRBD1 matches at 11 bases. V gave up 3 bases and J gave up 2 bases; unmatched junction bases: 6. The CDR3 has 16 amino acids. Germline CDR1 SGHDN, CDR2 FVKESK. The CDR3 loop reads CASSQDRGRGPYEQYF. CDR3 DNA sequence: TGTGCCAGCAGCCAGGACAGGGGGCGCGGTCCCTACGAGCAGTACTTC.

The V and J genes are TRBV5-1 and TRBJ2-5; D not certain. The germline V and J ends were trimmed by 6 bases and 5 bases, with 20 bases remaining between them. CDR3 length equals 15 residues. Germline CDR1 reads SGHRS; CDR2 reads YFSETQ. CDR3 loop: CASTPGPGNLETQYF. As DNA, the CDR3 is TGCGCCAGCACTCCCGGACCGGGTAATCTCGAGACCCAGTACTTC.

This clone was seen a few times. The CDR3 region has the DNA TGTGCCAGCAGCTTGGCCAACTTCTACGAGCAGTACTTC. Its translation: CASSLANFYEQYF. The chain employs TRBV7-6 and TRBJ2-7, with no clear D. V shed 3 bases and J shed 3 bases, with 9 bases lying between them. The CDR3 has 13 amino acids. CDR1 and CDR2 (germline): SGHVS, FNYEAQ.

This chain connects TRBV5-1 to TRBJ2-7, with D possibly matching TRBD2 (5 bases). The CDR3 spans 12 residues. The germline gives CDR1 SGHRS, CDR2 YFSETQ. V was clipped by 2 bases and J by 3 bases, with 6 bases between them. In DNA, the CDR3 is TGCGCCAGCAGCTTCAGCGGCTACGAGCAGTACTTC. Translated: CASSFSGYEQYF.

This clone was seen once. The chain couples TRBV4-2 to TRBJ2-3, with 8 nucleotides matching TRBD2. The CDR3 sequence is 17 residues long. Trimming took 0 bases from V and 4 from J; bases not matched to a gene: 9. CDR1 LGHNA and CDR2 YNFKEQ come from the germline V gene. DNA of the CDR3: TGTGCCAGCAGCCAAGATCGTCTTAGCGGGGTCGCAGATACGCAGTATTTT. This sequence encodes CASSQDRLSGVADTQYF.

This chain joins TRBV3-1 (or the pseudogene TRBV3-2) and TRBJ1-1, with D perhaps TRBD1 (5 bases). V lost 4 bases and J 8 bases, leaving 14 bases between the germline ends. The CDR3 contains 13 residues. From germline, CDR1 is LGHDT and CDR2 YNNKEL (reference sequence). The CDR3 bases are TGTGCCAGCAGCCCCGGGACTCCCTCGGAAGCTTTCTTT. It translates to CASSPGTPSEAFF.

V is TRBV5-5 and J is TRBJ1-1; TRBD1 matches at 7 bases. The CDR3 spans 17 residues. Germline CDR1 is SGHKS and CDR2 is YYEKEE (reference sequence). The junction had 13 bases not matched to a gene; V was cut back by 1 base and J by 4 bases. The CDR3 is CASSLSALGGMGTEAFF. The CDR3 coding sequence is TGTGCCAGCAGCTTGTCTGCACTAGGGGGCATGGGCACTGAAGCTTTCTTT.

The chain is built from TRBV5-6 and TRBJ2-7; no clear D gene. V shed 0 bases and J shed 6 bases, with 13 bases lying between them. CDR1 SGHDT and CDR2 YYEEEE come from the germline V gene. The CDR3 consists of 14 residues. The CDR3 nucleotides are TGTGCCAGCAGCTTGGGGCTCGTCCCGCGCGAGCAGTACTTC. It is translated as CASSLGLVPREQYF.

This chain connects TRBV5-1 to TRBJ2-1, with unresolved D. V was trimmed by 0 bases and J by 0 bases, leaving 7 bases between them. Germline loops: CDR1 SGHRS, CDR2 YFSETQ. The CDR3 totals 15 residues. CDR3 coding DNA: TGCGCCAGCAGCTTGGCGTCTTACTCCTACAATGAGCAGTTCTTC. Its translation is CASSLASYSYNEQFF.

The chain joins TRBV5-1 to TRBJ1-3; no clear D gene. With 0 bases removed from V and 1 base from J, the gap between germline ends came to 8 bases. This CDR3 is built from 15 residues. From germline, CDR1 is SGHRS and CDR2 YFSETQ. The CDR3 sequence: CASSLGGGSGNTIYF. Here the CDR3 DNA reads TGCGCCAGCAGCTTGGGAGGTGGTTCTGGAAACACCATATATTTT.

This chain joins TRBV7-2 and TRBJ2-7, with 11 bases lining up with TRBD1. CDR1 is SGHTA and CDR2 is FQGNSA in the germline V gene. Trimming cost V 0 bases and J 6 bases; bases outside gene matches: 1. The CDR3 contains 14 residues. This CDR3 reads CASSLAGTGGEQYF. CDR3 sequence (DNA): TGTGCCAGCAGCTTAGCCGGGACAGGGGGCGAGCAGTACTTC.

This clone came up once. This chain connects TRBV7-8 to TRBJ2-7; D is ambiguous. The CDR3 is 14 amino acids. Trimming took off 0 bases at V and 0 bases at J, with 6 bases between the two ends. Germline V gene sequence: CDR1 SGHVS, CDR2 FQNEAQ. CDR3 DNA: TGTGCCAGCAGCTTAGCGTCCCACTCCTACGAGCAGTACTTC. The encoded protein is CASSLASHSYEQYF.

This chain connects TRBV30 to TRBJ2-2; 7 nucleotides line up with TRBD1. The CDR3 loop spans 12 amino acids. V shed 2 bases, J shed 7 bases, and the junction held 1 base outside the gene matches. Germline V gives CDR1 GTSNPN, CDR2 SVGIG (reference sequence). The CDR3 DNA reads as TGTGCCTGGAGTAGACAGGGCGGGGAGCTGTTTTTT. It encodes CAWSRQGGELFF.

The V gene is TRBV3-1 (or the pseudogene TRBV3-2), the J gene TRBJ1-4, with a weak D call TRBD1 (5 bases). CDR3 length equals 15 residues. V lost 0 bases and J 5 bases, leaving 10 bases between the germline ends. The germline V gene has CDR1 LGHDT and CDR2 YNNKEL (reference sequence). Here the CDR3 DNA reads TGTGCCAGCAGCCAAGATGGGGGAGGGAATGAAAAACTGTTTTTT. It yields the protein CASSQDGGGNEKLFF.

CDR3: CATSDGGLAGNYEQYF. In DNA, the CDR3 is TGTGCCACCAGTGATGGGGGACTAGCGGGGAACTACGAGCAGTACTTC. The J gene is TRBJ2-7, the V gene TRBV24-1, with TRBD2 identical over 13 bases. The CDR3 has 16 residues. The V and J ends lost 3 bases and 3 bases, in that order; junction bases with no gene match: 4. Germline V gene data show CDR1 as KGHDR and CDR2 as SFDVKD.

V gene TRBV12-3 or TRBV12-4 combines with J gene TRBJ1-2; no firm D call. This CDR3 contains 13 residues. Deletions cut 2 bases from V and 5 bases from J, with 9 bases between. Here the CDR3 reads CASSLRQEYGYTF. The DNA of the CDR3 is TGTGCCAGCAGTTTAAGGCAGGAATATGGCTACACCTTC.

The CDR3 loop reads CASSQGGLAGGNTGELFF. The CDR3 DNA follows: TGTGCCAGCAGCCAAGGGGGACTAGCTGGGGGGAACACCGGGGAGCTGTTTTTT. This chain connects TRBV3-1 (or the pseudogene TRBV3-2) to TRBJ2-2; 9 bases fit TRBD2. This CDR3 contains 18 residues. V lost 1 base and J lost 1; bases outside the gene matches: 7. CDR1 LGHDT and CDR2 YNNKEL come from the germline V gene (reference sequence).

CDR3 amino acids: CASSKALPDGNYEGYTF. CDR3 nucleotides: TGTGCCAGCAGCAAAGCGCTTCCGGATGGGAACTATGAGGGCTACACCTTC. This chain joins TRBV21-1 and TRBJ1-2. TRBV21-1 is labeled a pseudogene. The CDR3 length is 17 residues.

The chain uses TRBV10-2 and TRBJ1-4; maybe TRBD1 (6 bases). CDR1 is WSHSY, CDR2 SAAADI, per germline. The V end lost 8 bases, the J end lost 8 bases, and 12 bases lay between the germline ends. There are 12 residues in the CDR3. CDR3 region: CASLQGGEKLFF. For the CDR3, the DNA is TGCGCCAGCCTACAGGGAGGCGAAAAACTGTTTTTT.

This chain joins TRBV14 and TRBJ2-7; D gene uncertain. The germline V gene encodes CDR1 SGHDN and CDR2 FVKESK. The CDR3 sequence is 16 residues long. Trimming removed 5 bases at V and 2 bases at J, with 19 bases between. The DNA of the CDR3 is TGTGCCAGCAGCACCCAGGACCAGGTAATAACCTACGAGCAGTACTTC. Protein product: CASSTQDQVITYEQYF.